The 31 T cell receptor beta chains reported below all come from one sample, sequenced in a study of pediatric ulcerative colitis. Assay: immunoSEQ multiplex PCR; the TCRdb copy retains only in-frame clones and omits some. The sample has over 35,000 clones, around four fifths seen once. Sequences were obtained from blood. Receptors originate from a girl between 5 and 17 years old with moderate ulcerative colitis.

On this clone itself: Other DNA sequences from this sample encode an identical CDR3 as well. This chain connects TRBV7-8 to TRBJ2-7, with TRBD1 matching over 8 bases. Trimming at V came to 5 bases and at J to 2 bases, leaving 5 bases not matched to a gene. CDR1 and CDR2 from the germline V gene are SGHVS and FQNEAQ. CDR3 size: 14 residues. CDR3 DNA sequence: TGTGCCAGCAGCCGCGGACAGGGCCCCTACGAGCAGTACTTC. Translated: CASSRGQGPYEQYF.

The chain employs TRBV7-2 and TRBJ2-1, with D unclear. Germline V gene data show CDR1 as SGHTA and CDR2 as FQGNSA. This CDR3 is 15 amino acids long. V dropped 2 bases and J dropped 5 bases, with 13 bases sitting between them. This CDR3 reads CASSLMQRTHNEQFF. The CDR3 bases are TGTGCCAGCAGCTTAATGCAGCGAACCCACAATGAGCAGTTCTTC.

The chain uses TRBV11-2 and TRBJ2-7; D remains ambiguous. This CDR3 spans 15 amino acids. The V gene's germline CDR1 is SGHAT and CDR2 FQNNGV. Deletions cut 5 bases from V and 7 bases from J, with 21 bases between. The CDR3 DNA follows: TGTGCCAGCAGCCCGACCCTAGTTGTTCCAAGGGAGCAGTACTTC. Translated: CASSPTLVVPREQYF.

V gene TRBV29-1 combines with J gene TRBJ2-3; D unclear. In germline, CDR1 is SQVTM, CDR2 ANQGSEA. The CDR3 loop spans 13 amino acids. V lost 3 bases, J lost 2 bases, and 9 bases lay in between. The CDR3 region has the DNA TGCAGCGTTGACAACCGTTTCACAGATACGCAGTATTTT. As protein: CSVDNRFTDTQYF.

The rearrangement links TRBV4-2 to TRBJ2-3, with 8 bases identical to TRBD1. This CDR3 has 17 amino acids. Germline values: CDR1 LGHNA, CDR2 YNFKEQ. The junction had 6 bases not matched to a gene; V was cut back by 0 bases and J by 1 base. CDR3 in DNA: TGTGCCAGCAGCCAAGATACAGGGGGTTTGGGCACAGATACGCAGTATTTT. This sequence encodes CASSQDTGGLGTDTQYF.

The V and J genes are TRBV29-1 and TRBJ1-1, with D possibly matching TRBD1 (5 bases). The V gene's germline CDR1 is SQVTM and CDR2 ANQGSEA. V was clipped by 5 bases and J by 0 bases, with 13 bases between them. The CDR3 is made up of 14 amino acids. In nucleotides, the CDR3 is TGCAGCGTTAGACAGTCAGAACTGAACACTGAAGCTTTCTTT. The encoded protein is CSVRQSELNTEAFF.

V is TRBV11-2 and J is TRBJ1-1; D not resolved. V lost 1 base and J lost 0, with 6 bases in between. This CDR3 is 14 amino acids long. Germline V gene sequence: CDR1 SGHAT, CDR2 FQNNGV. The CDR3 sequence is CASSLGPLNTEAFF. In nucleotides, the CDR3 is TGTGCCAGCAGCTTAGGCCCGCTGAACACTGAAGCTTTCTTT.

The chain combines TRBV5-1 with TRBJ1-2; 7 nucleotides agree with TRBD1. Trimming cost V 4 bases and J 2 bases; bases outside gene matches: 5. In germline, CDR1 is SGHRS, CDR2 YFSETQ. There are 14 residues in the CDR3. The CDR3 loop reads CASSPGTANYGYTF. The CDR3 DNA is TGCGCCAGCAGCCCGGGGACAGCAAACTATGGCTACACCTTC. The whole variable domain, remainder taken from reference TRBV5-1 and TRBJ1-2, is KAGVTQTPRYLIKTRGQQVTLSCSPISGHRSVSWYQQTPGQGLQFLFEYFSETQRNKGNFPGRFSGRQFSNSRSEMNVSTLELGDSALYLCASSPGTANYGYTFGSGTRLTVV.

This rearrangement joins TRBV7-2 to TRBJ2-1; 8 positions match TRBD2. CDR1 is SGHTA, CDR2 FQGNSA, per germline. This CDR3 spans 12 amino acids. Unmatched junction bases numbered 10, after V lost 6 bases and J lost 15 bases. The CDR3: CASSFYSGTPFF. For the CDR3, the DNA is TGTGCCAGCAGTTTTTATAGCGGGACGCCGTTCTTC.

This rearrangement joins TRBV5-5 to TRBJ1-1, with D possibly TRBD1 on 5 matching bases. V was shortened by 1 base and J by 0 bases, with 10 bases between the two germline ends. The CDR3 totals 15 residues. CDR1 is SGHKS and CDR2 is YYEKEE in the germline V gene (reference sequence). In nucleotides, the CDR3 is TGTGCCAGCAGCTTGTTTGGGGACTTGAACACTGAAGCTTTCTTT. This encodes CASSLFGDLNTEAFF.

V usage is TRBV10-3 and J usage is TRBJ1-1; D is uncertain. The CDR3 runs to 14 residues. Per germline, CDR1 ENHRY and CDR2 SYGVKD. The germline V and J ends were trimmed by 9 bases and 7 bases, with 21 bases remaining between them. CDR3: CAIRRERGNYEAFF. CDR3 nucleotides: TGTGCCATAAGGCGGGAACGCGGGAACTATGAAGCTTTCTTT.

This chain links TRBV29-1 with TRBJ2-2; no clear D. V was cut by 0 bases and J by 8 bases, with 10 bases left in between. Germline V lookup: CDR1 SQVTM, CDR2 ANQGSEA. This CDR3 contains 13 residues. The CDR3 here is CSVEDPKKGELFF. CDR3 coding DNA: TGCAGCGTTGAAGATCCAAAGAAGGGGGAGCTGTTTTTT.

The chain combines TRBV19 with TRBJ1-2; D might be TRBD1 (5 bases). Deletions cut 2 bases from V and 8 bases from J, with 12 bases between. This CDR3 is 13 amino acids long. CDR1 and CDR2 from the germline V gene are LNHDA and SQIVND (reference sequence). CDR3 sequence reads: CASSITQGLGYTF. DNA for the CDR3: TGTGCCAGTAGTATAACGCAGGGTCTGGGCTACACCTTC.

This clone was observed a single time. The chain uses TRBV28 and TRBJ2-7; 10 positions match TRBD2. Germline CDR1 and CDR2: MDHEN and SYDVKM. With V trimmed by 7 bases and J by 2 bases, 14 bases remained unmatched. The CDR3 sequence is 17 residues long. CDR3 sequence reads: CASTLRGALAGAYEQYF. The CDR3 bases are TGTGCCAGCACCCTTAGGGGAGCGCTAGCGGGGGCCTACGAGCAGTACTTC. The variable domain in full, with the rest retrieved from reference TRBV28 and TRBJ2-7, is DVKVTQSSRYLVKRTGEKVFLECVQDMDHENMFWYRQDPGLGLRLIYFSYDVKMKEKGDIPEGYSVSREKKERFSLILESASTNQTSMYLCASTLRGALAGAYEQYFGPGTRLTVT.

The chain links TRBV4-1 to TRBJ1-4; perhaps TRBD1 as D (5 bases). Germline V CDR1 and CDR2: MGHRA, YSYEKL. Trimming removed 2 bases at V and 8 bases at J, with 15 bases between. CDR3 length equals 15 residues. The CDR3, as DNA: TGCGCCAGCAGCCAACGTCAGGGTGCATTGGAAAAACTGTTTTTT. Translating it yields CASSQRQGALEKLFF.

Regarding this clone: The junction departs from the called germline gene at one end, perhaps through a read error. The rearrangement uses TRBV27 and TRBJ2-3, with 9 bases lining up with TRBD2. The CDR3 consists of 15 residues. CDR1 and CDR2 from the germline V gene are MNHEY and SMNVEV (reference sequence). CDR3 nucleotide sequence: TGTGCCTGCAGGGCGCTAGCGGGGCAGGGAGATACGCAGTATTTT. Amino acid sequence: CACRALAGQGDTQYF.

The chain combines TRBV15 with TRBJ2-5; no clear D. This CDR3 contains 15 residues. V was trimmed by 5 bases and J by 1 base, leaving 14 bases between them. Germline loops: CDR1 LNHNV, CDR2 YYDKDF (reference sequence). CDR3 coding DNA: TGTGCCACCAGCCCAAGAATAGTGGTCCAAGAGACCCAGTACTTC. Protein product: CATSPRIVVQETQYF.

This chain's CDR3 is CASSDRGYLNTEAFF. DNA for the CDR3: TGTGCCAGCAGTGACAGGGGGTATCTGAACACTGAAGCTTTCTTT. The rearrangement uses TRBV6-1 and TRBJ1-1; TRBD1 agrees at 7 bases. The CDR3 length is 15 residues. CDR1 is MNHNS and CDR2 is SASEGT in the germline V gene. The V gene end was trimmed by 3 bases and the J gene end by 0 bases; junction bases not matched to a gene: 4.

This clone was seen only a few times. The chain has TRBV4-1 and TRBJ1-5; TRBD1 matches 9 bases. The CDR3 is 15 residues long. The germline gives CDR1 MGHRA, CDR2 YSYEKL. The V and J ends lost 1 base and 4 bases, in that order; junction bases with no gene match: 2. This CDR3 is CASSQGTGANQPQHF. The CDR3 DNA sequence: TGCGCCAGCAGCCAAGGGACAGGGGCAAATCAGCCCCAGCATTTT.

This clone has more than one count but fewer than ten. V usage is TRBV30 and J usage is TRBJ2-1; 7 bases are shared with TRBD1. From germline, CDR1 is GTSNPN and CDR2 SVGIG (reference sequence). CDR3 length: 14 amino acids. Unmatched junction bases numbered 6, after V lost 7 bases and J lost 0 bases. The CDR3 bases are TGTGCCTCCAATAAGGGGGCCTCCTACAATGAGCAGTTCTTC. As protein: CASNKGASYNEQFF.

This clone counts as medium-sized. For the CDR3, the DNA is TGTGCCAGCAGTGATGTGTTACCAGAGCAGTACTTC. Translating gives CASSDVLPEQYF. This chain links TRBV25-1 with TRBJ2-7; D is unresolved. Trimming removed 3 bases at V and 7 bases at J, with 10 bases between. This CDR3 is 12 amino acids long. Looked up from germline, CDR1 is MGHDK and CDR2 is SYGVNS.

This clone appeared a few times. J is TRBJ2-2 and V is TRBV9; a weak D match, TRBD1 (5 bases). This CDR3 has 14 residues. CDR1 and CDR2 (germline): SGDLS, YYNGEE. V gave up 0 bases and J gave up 7 bases, with 10 bases separating them. The CDR3 loop is CASSVGTLGGELFF. CDR3 nucleotides: TGTGCCAGCAGCGTAGGGACACTCGGCGGGGAGCTGTTTTTT.

The sample holds a few counts of this clone. The chain has TRBV2 and TRBJ1-2; a possible D gene is TRBD1 (5 bases). This CDR3 has 14 amino acids. CDR1 is SNHLY, CDR2 FYNNEI, per germline. V dropped 2 bases and J dropped 4 bases, with 11 bases sitting between them. This chain's CDR3 is CASSERRDLYGYTF. The DNA of the CDR3 is TGTGCCAGCAGTGAAAGGAGGGACCTCTATGGCTACACCTTC.

The chain couples TRBV6-5 to TRBJ2-7; possible D gene TRBD2, 6 bases. Trimming stripped 5 bases from V and 12 bases from J, with 14 bases between. The CDR3 sequence is 11 residues long. Per the germline V gene, CDR1 is MNHEY and CDR2 is SVGAGI. The CDR3 here is CASSEGGQRYF. CDR3 in DNA: TGTGCCAGCAGTGAAGGAGGGCAGCGGTACTTC.

This clone occurred a few times. CDR3 sequence reads: CASSFLSLAGGMNIQYF. The CDR3 DNA reads as TGTGCCAGCAGCTTTTTATCCCTAGCGGGAGGGATGAACATTCAGTACTTC. The chain recombines TRBV7-9 with TRBJ2-4; TRBD2 matches 12 bases. After removal of 3 bases from V and 7 bases from J, the junction contained 10 bases not matched to a gene. The germline CDR1 and CDR2 sequences are SEHNR and FQNEAQ (reference sequence). The CDR3 is 17 residues long.

The chain uses TRBV6-6 and TRBJ2-7, with D perhaps TRBD1 or TRBD2 (5 bases each). Germline V gene lookup returns CDR1 MNHNY and CDR2 SVGAGI (reference sequence). This CDR3 is 15 amino acids long. V was pared by 2 bases and J by 4 bases, with 15 bases between. The CDR3: CASSYRRGGHYEQYF. The CDR3 nucleotides are TGTGCCAGCAGTTACCGTCGTGGGGGTCATTACGAGCAGTACTTC.

The CDR3 is CASSPRDRSYGYTF. CDR3 nucleotide sequence: TGTGCCAGTAGCCCTCGGGACAGAAGCTATGGCTACACCTTC. This chain uses TRBV19 with TRBJ1-2, with 7 bases that match TRBD1. The CDR3 is made up of 14 amino acids. The germline gives CDR1 LNHDA, CDR2 SQIVND (reference sequence). The trim removed 6 bases at V and 4 bases at J, leaving 8 bases unmatched. The variable domain in full, with the rest retrieved from reference TRBV19 and TRBJ1-2, is DGGITQSPKYLFRKEGQNVTLSCEQNLNHDAMYWYRQDPGQGLRLIYYSQIVNDFQKGDIAEGYSVSREKKESFPLTVTSAQKNPTAFYLCASSPRDRSYGYTFGSGTRLTVV.

The V call is TRBV6-5, the J call TRBJ2-2, with a tentative D call TRBD2 (5 bases). The V end was cut by 7 bases, the J end by 7 bases, with 7 bases between. The CDR3 is made up of 11 amino acids. Germline V gives CDR1 MNHEY, CDR2 SVGAGI. As DNA, the CDR3 is TGTGCCAGCACGGGGAGCGGGGAGCTGTTTTTT. Protein sequence: CASTGSGELFF.

This clone was detected a few times. The genes are TRBV10-3 and TRBJ2-1, with 10 nucleotides matching TRBD2. The CDR3 covers 20 residues. The germline gives CDR1 ENHRY, CDR2 SYGVKD. V shed 0 bases and J 4 bases; nucleotides not matched to a gene: 15. For the CDR3, the DNA is TGTGCCATCAGTGAGTCGAGGGGTAGCGGGGGGCCCACCACATACAATGAGCAGTTCTTC. This sequence encodes CAISESRGSGGPTTYNEQFF.

CDR3: CASSETDRVGYTF. The CDR3 DNA follows: TGTGCCAGCTCAGAAACGGACAGGGTTGGCTACACCTTC. The rearrangement uses TRBV18 and TRBJ1-2; 8 bases agree with TRBD1. With 5 bases clipped from V and 7 bases from J, the junction kept 6 bases outside the gene matches. This CDR3 has 13 residues. Germline CDR1 reads KGHSH; CDR2 reads LQKENI.

This rearrangement joins TRBV28 to TRBJ2-1; the D is unclear. The germline V gene encodes CDR1 MDHEN and CDR2 SYDVKM. The CDR3 runs to 14 residues. Trimming removed 2 bases at V and 12 bases at J, with 17 bases between. The CDR3 region is CASSLTNTAGGQFF. The CDR3 bases are TGTGCCAGCAGTTTAACGAACACGGCTGGCGGGCAGTTCTTC.